This T cell receptor (beta chain) comes out of a study of T-cell reconstitution after alpha-beta-depleted transplantation in children. Germline V gene data show CDR1 as DFQATT and CDR2 as SNEGSKA (reference sequence). This CDR3 comprises 12 residues. Preparation of the TCRbeta library was carried out with unique molecular identifiers. TCRdb re-called the PCR reads with MiXCR, one entry per CDR3 protein. The table lists roughly 180,000 distinct CDR3 sequences, 11% of them singletons. This clonotype was counted ten times or more. Its antigen is not known. Overall study results and limits: High day-60 TCRbeta diversity in some patients came from surviving recipient T cells and thymic progenitors. Several hundred graft clones that had expanded were reportedly the source of alpha-beta T cells about two months after transplant.

The chain combines TRBV20-1 with TRBJ2-1; D is unclear. The sequencing here drew on PBMCs, taken before TCRalphabeta/CD19-depleted stem cell transplant. The sequence came from a boy between 2 and 10 years old with acute myeloid leukemia, due to receive a stem cell transplant. DNA of the CDR3: TGCACGCCCAAGAGCTCCTACAATGAGCAGTTCTTC. The encoded protein is CTPKSSYNEQFF.